The 12 T cell receptor beta chains below come from one sample, sequenced in a study of shared clonotypes between healthy human individuals. Clones were sequenced by immunoSEQ multiplex PCR, and TCRdb holds only the in-frame ones, with some missing. The sample has over 2 million clones, roughly 96% seen once; the top ten hold 0.1% to 0.15%. The sample consisted of naive CD4+ T cells sorted from blood. Subset meaning: CD45RA+ positively selected. These receptors all stem from a man aged 18 to 29 in good health.

This chain links TRBV4-1 with TRBJ2-7; the match to TRBD2 covers 9 bases. The CDR3 spans 16 residues. V shed 3 bases, J shed 4 bases, and the junction held 10 bases outside the gene matches. Germline V gives CDR1 MGHRA, CDR2 YSYEKL. The CDR3 here is CASSQARAGGPYEQYF. The CDR3 DNA reads TGCGCCAGCAGCCAGGCCAGAGCGGGAGGCCCATACGAGCAGTACTTC.

The J gene is TRBJ2-1, the V gene TRBV4-1; possible D gene TRBD2, 7 bases. Germline values: CDR1 MGHRA, CDR2 YSYEKL. This CDR3 spans 15 amino acids. V lost 4 bases and J 9 bases, leaving 19 bases between the germline ends. The CDR3, as DNA: TGCGCCAGCAGCCTCCCTGGGGGGGGGCGAGGTGAGCAGTTCTTC. Residues: CASSLPGGGRGEQFF.

The CDR3 DNA reads TGTGCCAGCAGGGAACCCATTTACCTCCGGGACAGGGGAGCTTTCTTT. Translating gives CASREPIYLRDRGAFF. The genes are TRBV28 and TRBJ1-1; 10 bases align to TRBD1. Germline-derived CDR1 and CDR2 are MDHEN and SYDVKM. After removal of 6 bases from V and 10 bases from J, the junction contained 17 bases not matched to a gene. This CDR3 spans 16 amino acids.

The chain combines TRBV2 with TRBJ2-4; the match to TRBD2 covers 15 bases. Looked up from germline, CDR1 is SNHLY and CDR2 is FYNNEI. The trim removed 5 bases at V and 1 base at J, leaving 6 bases unmatched. CDR3 length: 18 amino acids. The chain's CDR3 is CASSTGTSGGMAKNIQYF. The CDR3 DNA reads TGTGCCAGCAGTACGGGGACTAGCGGGGGGATGGCCAAAAACATTCAGTACTTC. Looking up the rest from reference TRBV2 and TRBJ2-4 gives the full variable domain: EPEVTQTPSHQVTQMGQEVILRCVPISNHLYFYWYRQILGQKVEFLVSFYNNEISEKSEIFDDQFSVERPDGSNFTLKIRSTKLEDSAMYFCASSTGTSGGMAKNIQYFGAGTRLSVL.

The chain employs TRBV5-6 and TRBJ1-1, with D possibly TRBD1 on 6 matching bases. This CDR3 region has 14 residues. Trimming removed 3 bases from V and 0 bases from J, with 9 bases in between. The germline CDR1 and CDR2 sequences are SGHDT and YYEEEE. CDR3 DNA: TGTGCCAGCAGCTGGAGGACAGTGAACACTGAAGCTTTCTTT. Its protein is CASSWRTVNTEAFF.

The count of this clone is one. The chain uses TRBV4-1 and TRBJ2-7; D remains ambiguous. Germline CDR1 MGHRA, CDR2 YSYEKL. The CDR3 has 13 amino acids. V lost 0 bases, J lost 3 bases, and 6 bases lay in between. CDR3 region: CASSQELDYEQYF. The CDR3 DNA reads TGCGCCAGCAGCCAAGAGCTAGACTACGAGCAGTACTTC.

The chain couples TRBV9 to TRBJ2-3; maybe TRBD2 (6 bases). Trimming took off 5 bases at V and 3 bases at J, with 16 bases between the two ends. The CDR3 runs 15 residues. From germline, CDR1 is SGDLS and CDR2 YYNGEE. CDR3 bases: TGTGCCAGCAGGCGAACGGGGGAGAATACAGATACGCAGTATTTT. Residues: CASRRTGENTDTQYF.

V usage is TRBV4-1 and J usage is TRBJ2-3; D may be TRBD1 or TRBD2 (5 bases each). This CDR3 has 15 amino acids. From germline, CDR1 is MGHRA and CDR2 YSYEKL. Trimming pared 1 base from V and 0 bases from J, leaving 8 bases between. Here the CDR3 DNA reads TGCGCCAGCAGCCAAGGGGGGTCTAGCACAGATACGCAGTATTTT. It codes for CASSQGGSSTDTQYF.

The chain uses TRBV30 and TRBJ1-2; 7 positions match TRBD1. This CDR3 spans 13 amino acids. Germline CDR1 is GTSNPN and CDR2 is SVGIG (reference sequence). J lost 5 bases, V lost 4 bases, and 7 bases had no gene match. Written as DNA, the CDR3 is TGTGCCTGGATTAAAGGGGGCGCGTATGGCTACACCTTC. It translates to CAWIKGGAYGYTF.

This chain links TRBV5-1 with TRBJ1-3; no definite D call. Germline CDR1 and CDR2: SGHRS and YFSETQ. V was clipped by 0 bases and J by 2 bases, with 12 bases between them. This CDR3 has 16 amino acids. The CDR3: CASSLGPPDAGNTIYF. CDR3 nucleotides: TGCGCCAGCAGCTTGGGACCTCCGGACGCTGGAAACACCATATATTTT.

The gene calls are TRBV5-4 and TRBJ2-7, with 8 bases lining up with TRBD2. CDR3 size: 16 residues. V was clipped by 3 bases and J by 7 bases; unmatched bases: 15. Per germline, CDR1 SGHNT and CDR2 YYREEE (reference sequence). In nucleotides, the CDR3 is TGTGCCAGCAGCTCGGGATTAGCGGGGCTGGTGTGGGAGCAGTACTTC. This encodes CASSSGLAGLVWEQYF.

This clone has more than one count but fewer than ten. CDR3 nucleotides: TGTGCCAGCAGCTTAGGACAGGCGATCGATTCACCCCTCCACTTT. Translating it yields CASSLGQAIDSPLHF. This chain uses TRBV7-2 with TRBJ1-6, with D perhaps TRBD1 (6 bases). CDR3 length: 15 residues. CDR1 is SGHTA, CDR2 FQGNSA, per germline. Trimming pared 1 base from V and 8 bases from J, leaving 12 bases between.